These 28 T cell receptor beta chains were sequenced from one sample in a study of shared clonotypes between healthy human individuals. Only in-frame clones appear in the TCRdb table, and some are missing; sequencing was by immunoSEQ multiplex PCR. The sample lists about 680,000 clones, roughly nine tenths occurring once. Naive CD8 cells lacked CD45RO, underwent positive selection for CCR7 and left out terminally differentiated effector memory CD45RA+ cells. The sample consisted of naive CD8+ T cells sorted from blood. The source is a man aged 30 to 45 in good health.

The rearrangement uses TRBV27 and TRBJ1-4; 11 bases are shared with TRBD1. V dropped 5 bases and J dropped 7; count of bases not matched to a gene: 15. From germline, CDR1 is MNHEY and CDR2 SMNVEV (reference sequence). CDR3 length: 18 residues. For the CDR3, the DNA is TGTGCCAGCAGTCCTGAGGCGGGACAGGGGGTAATTGGTGAAAAACTGTTTTTT. This sequence encodes CASSPEAGQGVIGEKLFF. Filled out from reference TRBV27 and TRBJ1-4, the complete variable domain reads EAQVTQNPRYLITVTGKKLTVTCSQNMNHEYMSWYRQDPGLGLRQIYYSMNVEVTDKGDVPEGYKVSRKEKRNFPLILESPSPNQTSLYFCASSPEAGQGVIGEKLFFGSGTQLSVL.

The V call is TRBV7-9, the J call TRBJ2-7; TRBD2 might be the D (5 bases). With 8 bases removed from V and 2 bases from J, the gap between germline ends came to 13 bases. This CDR3 is built from 13 residues. Germline CDR1 is SEHNR and CDR2 is FQNEAQ (reference sequence). The CDR3 sequence: CASYGVDAYEQYF. In nucleotides, the CDR3 is TGTGCCAGCTACGGGGTAGACGCCTACGAGCAGTACTTC.

This rearrangement joins TRBV5-5 to TRBJ2-1; D unclear. Germline CDR1 reads SGHKS; CDR2 reads YYEKEE (reference sequence). The CDR3 runs 13 residues. Trimming took 4 bases from V and 11 from J, leaving 16 bases between them. The CDR3 loop reads CASSDDMLDKQFF. The CDR3 DNA sequence: TGTGCCAGCAGCGACGATATGCTCGACAAGCAGTTCTTC.

V and J are TRBV6-1 and TRBJ2-7; D not resolved. V lost 3 bases, J lost 0 bases, and 6 bases lay in between. CDR3 length: 13 amino acids. Germline CDR1 reads MNHNS; CDR2 reads SASEGT. The CDR3 DNA is TGTGCCAGCAGTGACGGGTACTCCTACGAGCAGTACTTC. Its protein is CASSDGYSYEQYF.

This chain joins TRBV29-1 and TRBJ2-7, with 8 nucleotides matching TRBD1. Germline V gives CDR1 SQVTM, CDR2 ANQGSEA. The V segment lost 7 bases and the J segment 4 bases; nucleotides outside the gene matches: 6. The CDR3 consists of 12 residues. CDR3 region: CSATGVIYEQYF. The CDR3 nucleotides are TGCAGCGCGACAGGGGTGATTTACGAGCAGTACTTC.

As DNA, the CDR3 is TGTGCCAGCAGCGAAAACAGACAGGCCGGGGAGGGGACGGAGACCCAGTACTTC. It encodes CASSENRQAGEGTETQYF. The chain is built from TRBV9 and TRBJ2-5; maybe TRBD2 (7 bases). The ends were cut back, 3 bases at V and 5 bases at J, with 26 bases in the middle. The length of the CDR3 is 18 residues. From germline, CDR1 is SGDLS and CDR2 YYNGEE.

The chain has TRBV27 and TRBJ2-1; D is undetermined. V was pared by 2 bases and J by 6 bases, with 8 bases between. The V gene's germline CDR1 is MNHEY and CDR2 SMNVEV (reference sequence). CDR3 size: 13 residues. Here the CDR3 reads CASSLQLANEQFF. Here the CDR3 DNA reads TGTGCCAGCAGTTTACAGCTGGCCAATGAGCAGTTCTTC.

This chain connects TRBV6-6 to TRBJ2-1; D is uncertain. V lost 0 bases to trimming and J lost 1 base, with 10 bases between them. Germline loops: CDR1 MNHNY, CDR2 SVGAGI (reference sequence). There are 16 residues in the CDR3. In nucleotides, the CDR3 is TGTGCCAGCAGTTACTCCCAAGAGGCTTCCTACAATGAGCAGTTCTTC. Its translation is CASSYSQEASYNEQFF.

This chain links TRBV28 with TRBJ2-3; 9 bases align to TRBD2. CDR1 is MDHEN, CDR2 SYDVKM, per germline. This CDR3 has 15 amino acids. V trimming: 8 bases; J trimming: 6 bases; junction bases outside the gene matches: 12. The CDR3 bases are TGTGCCAGCGTTAGGCTAGCGGGGTCCTTGGATACGCAGTATTTT. Protein: CASVRLAGSLDTQYF.

The chain carries TRBV9 and TRBJ2-3; possibly TRBD2 for D (6 bases). The CDR3 covers 15 residues. Looked up from germline, CDR1 is SGDLS and CDR2 is YYNGEE. The ends were cut back, 4 bases at V and 2 bases at J, with 14 bases in the middle. The CDR3, as DNA: TGTGCCAGCAGCCCCTACGGGCGGGACACAGATACGCAGTATTTT. Amino acid sequence: CASSPYGRDTDTQYF.

V gene TRBV5-1 combines with J gene TRBJ2-2; D might be TRBD2 (6 bases). The CDR3 runs to 13 residues. Germline assignment: CDR1 SGHRS and CDR2 YFSETQ. V was pared by 2 bases and J by 7 bases, with 9 bases between. CDR3 nucleotides: TGCGCCAGCAGCTTCGGGGGTATCGGGGAGCTGTTTTTT. Translating gives CASSFGGIGELFF.

The V call is TRBV14, the J call TRBJ2-1; D may be TRBD2 (6 bases). The V end was cut by 4 bases, the J end by 0 bases, with 10 bases between. CDR3 length equals 15 residues. Per the germline V gene, CDR1 is SGHDN and CDR2 is FVKESK. CDR3 protein: CASSLSGSSYNEQFF. The CDR3 DNA reads as TGTGCCAGCAGCCTTAGCGGTAGCTCCTACAATGAGCAGTTCTTC.

The rearrangement joins TRBV7-3 to TRBJ2-1, with 7 bases aligning to TRBD1. CDR3 length: 15 amino acids. Unmatched junction bases numbered 7, after V lost 4 bases and J lost 4 bases. CDR1 and CDR2 from the germline V gene are SGHTA and FQGTGA. The CDR3: CASSYPGTEYNEQFF. The CDR3 nucleotides are TGTGCCAGCAGCTACCCCGGGACAGAGTACAATGAGCAGTTCTTC.

This rearrangement joins TRBV27 to TRBJ2-2; a weak D match, TRBD1 (5 bases). Trimming left V 3 bases short and J 2 bases short, with 7 bases between. From germline, CDR1 is MNHEY and CDR2 SMNVEV (reference sequence). The CDR3 has 14 amino acids. As DNA, the CDR3 is TGTGCCAGCAGTTTGACAGCAAACACCGGGGAGCTGTTTTTT. Translating it yields CASSLTANTGELFF.

The genes are TRBV7-2 and TRBJ2-3, with 11 bases aligning to TRBD2. V lost 5 bases, J lost 2 bases, and 6 bases stayed unmatched. The length of the CDR3 is 16 residues. Germline values: CDR1 SGHTA, CDR2 FQGNSA. The CDR3: CASSRPGLADTDTQYF. As DNA, the CDR3 is TGTGCCAGCAGCCGCCCGGGACTAGCGGACACAGATACGCAGTATTTT.

V and J are TRBV5-1 and TRBJ2-1, with TRBD2 matching 7 bases. The CDR3 consists of 16 residues. J was trimmed by 1 base and V by 1 base; bases with no gene match: 5. Germline CDR1 and CDR2: SGHRS and YFSETQ. The CDR3 here is CASSLYAGESYNEQFF. CDR3 nucleotide sequence: TGCGCCAGCAGCTTGTATGCGGGAGAATCCTACAATGAGCAGTTCTTC.

This clone was detected only once. The rearrangement joins TRBV5-4 to TRBJ2-3; tentatively, D is TRBD2 (6 bases). Germline-derived CDR1 and CDR2 are SGHNT and YYREEE (reference sequence). The CDR3 has 15 residues. V lost 2 bases and J lost 1, with 11 bases in between. CDR3 sequence reads: CASSFSREGTDTQYF. In DNA, the CDR3 is TGTGCCAGCAGCTTCTCAAGGGAGGGCACAGATACGCAGTATTTT. Supplemented by reference TRBV5-4 and TRBJ2-3, the full variable domain reads ETGVTQSPTHLIKTRGQQVTLRCSSQSGHNTVSWYQQALGQGPQFIFQYYREEENGRGNFPPRFSGLQFPNYSSELNVNALELDDSALYLCASSFSREGTDTQYFGPGTRLTVL.

The chain recombines TRBV15 with TRBJ2-1; D perhaps matches TRBD2 (5 bases). Germline CDR1 reads LNHNV; CDR2 reads YYDKDF (reference sequence). Trimming left V 1 base short and J 1 base short, with 17 bases between. The CDR3 sequence is 18 residues long. CDR3 protein: CATSRVGITSKSYNEQFF. The CDR3 DNA reads as TGTGCCACCAGCAGAGTTGGGATTACTAGTAAGTCCTACAATGAGCAGTTCTTC.

The CDR3 loop is CAITPGLASSYEQYF. The CDR3, as DNA: TGTGCCATCACACCGGGACTAGCCTCGTCCTACGAGCAGTACTTC. V gene TRBV10-3 combines with J gene TRBJ2-7; 9 bases fit TRBD2. This CDR3 is built from 15 residues. The junction had 8 bases not matched to a gene; V was cut back by 7 bases and J by 1 base. Per germline, CDR1 ENHRY and CDR2 SYGVKD.

This clone was seen once. For the CDR3, the DNA is TGTGCCAGTAGTGGAGGGCAGATTGAAAAACTGTTTTTT. Translated: CASSGGQIEKLFF. This chain uses TRBV19 with TRBJ1-4, with D unclear. CDR1 and CDR2 (germline): LNHDA, SQIVND (reference sequence). Trimming removed 5 bases from V and 7 bases from J, with 11 bases in between. The CDR3 is 13 residues long. Supplemented by reference TRBV19 and TRBJ1-4, the full variable domain reads DGGITQSPKYLFRKEGQNVTLSCEQNLNHDAMYWYRQDPGQGLRLIYYSQIVNDFQKGDIAEGYSVSREKKESFPLTVTSAQKNPTAFYLCASSGGQIEKLFFGSGTQLSVL.

V and J are TRBV27 and TRBJ2-1, with 7 nucleotides matching TRBD2. The length of the CDR3 is 20 residues. With V trimmed by 5 bases and J by 4 bases, 23 bases remained unmatched. Germline CDR1 is MNHEY and CDR2 is SMNVEV (reference sequence). CDR3 in amino acids: CASSPGSNGDYRTLYNEQFF. The DNA for the CDR3 is TGTGCCAGCAGTCCTGGTTCTAATGGGGACTACCGAACACTGTACAATGAGCAGTTCTTC.

The V and J genes are TRBV27 and TRBJ2-3; 12 positions agree with TRBD2. Trimming at V came to 8 bases and at J to 6 bases, leaving 12 bases not matched to a gene. The CDR3 covers 16 residues. The germline gives CDR1 MNHEY, CDR2 SMNVEV (reference sequence). DNA for the CDR3: TGTGCCAGCTGGAGGCCTCTAGCGGGAGGGCGGGATACGCAGTATTTT. It translates to CASWRPLAGGRDTQYF.

Here the CDR3 DNA reads TGTGCCAGCAGTCCTGCACAGGCGGGAACCGGGGAGCTGTTTTTT. Protein product: CASSPAQAGTGELFF. V gene TRBV7-9 combines with J gene TRBJ2-2, with TRBD2 as a possible D gene (6 bases). CDR3 length: 15 residues. From germline, CDR1 is SEHNR and CDR2 FQNEAQ (reference sequence). V was trimmed by 6 bases and J by 5 bases, leaving 16 bases between them.

The rearrangement uses TRBV7-9 and TRBJ2-1; D might be TRBD1 (6 bases). The CDR3 spans 16 residues. Trimming shortened V by 4 bases and J by 2 bases, and 15 bases separated the two germline ends. Per germline, CDR1 SEHNR and CDR2 FQNEAQ (reference sequence). This CDR3 reads CASSSSDRLPYNEQFF. CDR3 DNA: TGTGCCAGCAGCTCATCCGACAGGTTACCCTACAATGAGCAGTTCTTC.

This clone was detected once. This chain joins TRBV7-9 and TRBJ1-1; D gene ambiguous. This CDR3 spans 15 amino acids. In germline, CDR1 is SEHNR, CDR2 FQNEAQ (reference sequence). V was pared by 3 bases and J by 0 bases, with 11 bases between. CDR3 bases: TGTGCCAGCAGCTTCCCCCAGAGAGTGAACACTGAAGCTTTCTTT. The encoded protein is CASSFPQRVNTEAFF.

V and J are TRBV27 and TRBJ1-2, with TRBD1 as a possible D gene (6 bases). There are 13 residues in the CDR3. The V and J ends lost 2 bases and 4 bases respectively, with 8 bases between them. Germline loops: CDR1 MNHEY, CDR2 SMNVEV (reference sequence). CDR3 DNA: TGTGCCAGCAGTTTAGGACAGCCCTATGGCTACACCTTC. Amino acids: CASSLGQPYGYTF.

This clone came up a few times. It is likely a read error: a sequence one base away is far more abundant. Other DNA sequences in this sample translate to the same CDR3. The chain couples TRBV28 to TRBJ1-2, with D unresolved. Trimming took 4 bases from V and 2 from J, leaving 2 bases between them. This CDR3 is built from 11 residues. Germline V gene lookup returns CDR1 MDHEN and CDR2 SYDVKM. In nucleotides, the CDR3 is TGTGCCAGCAGTTCGAACTATGGCTACACCTTC. Encoded protein: CASSSNYGYTF.

This clone occurred once. The genes are TRBV7-8 and TRBJ2-3; D gene unclear. V was trimmed by 0 bases and J by 0 bases, leaving 7 bases between them. CDR1 is SGHVS, CDR2 FQNEAQ, per germline. The CDR3 has 15 residues. The CDR3 DNA reads as TGTGCCAGCAGCTTAGCCCTCGGGAGCACAGATACGCAGTATTTT. Protein: CASSLALGSTDTQYF.